These 20 T cell receptor beta chains were all obtained from the same sample, sequenced in a study of blood T cell repertoires in COVID-19. TCRdb's copy holds only in-frame clones and misses some; the assay was immunoSEQ multiplex PCR. The sample comprises hundreds of thousands of clones, around 80% of which are singletons, and around 4.7% rests with the top ten. The source material was PBMCs or T cells enriched from blood (not recorded which). The receptors were sampled from a man aged 25-45 years with acute COVID-19.

This chain joins TRBV7-6 and TRBJ1-5; D gene uncertain. This CDR3 comprises 16 residues. Trimming took off 1 base at V and 1 base at J, with 11 bases between the two ends. The germline V gene has CDR1 SGHVS and CDR2 FNYEAQ. The CDR3: CASSLGQGRSNQPQHF. The DNA for the CDR3 is TGTGCCAGCAGCTTAGGTCAAGGGAGGAGCAATCAGCCCCAGCATTTT. Full variable domain (remainder filled in from reference TRBV7-6 and TRBJ1-5): GAGVSQSPRYKVTKRGQDVALRCDPISGHVSLYWYRQALGQGPEFLTYFNYEAQQDKSGLPNDRFSAERPEGSISTLTIQRTEQRDSAMYRCASSLGQGRSNQPQHFGDGTRLSIL.

A note on this clone: The same CDR3 is also encoded by other DNA sequences in this sample. The chain is built from TRBV20-1 and TRBJ2-5, with unresolved D. The CDR3 consists of 11 residues. Trimming stripped 5 bases from V and 2 bases from J, with 6 bases between. In germline, CDR1 is DFQATT, CDR2 SNEGSKA (reference sequence). For the CDR3, the DNA is TGCAGTGCTCCCCTACAAGAGACCCAGTACTTC. Translation gives CSAPLQETQYF.

The chain combines TRBV7-9 with TRBJ2-7; D gene uncertain. V dropped 4 bases and J dropped 9 bases, with 13 bases sitting between them. Germline CDR1 reads SEHNR; CDR2 reads FQNEAQ (reference sequence). The CDR3 loop spans 12 amino acids. CDR3 nucleotide sequence: TGTGCCAGCAGCTCCTCACCGCGAGTGCAGTACTTC. This gives the protein CASSSSPRVQYF. Drawing the rest from reference TRBV7-9 and TRBJ2-7, the complete variable domain is DTGVSQNPRHKITKRGQNVTFRCDPISEHNRLYWYRQTLGQGPEFLTYFQNEAQLEKSRLLSDRFSAERPKGSFSTLEIQRTEQGDSAMYLCASSSSPRVQYFGPGTRLTVT.

The CDR3 here is CASSRDRNSSPLHF. CDR3 DNA: TGTGCCAGCAGTCGAGACAGAAATTCCTCACCCCTCCACTTT. This rearrangement joins TRBV6-5 to TRBJ1-6, with D tentatively TRBD1 (5 bases). The V end lost 5 bases, the J end lost 10 bases, and 15 bases lay between the germline ends. The CDR3 extends over 14 amino acids. Per germline, CDR1 MNHEY and CDR2 SVGAGI.

The chain recombines TRBV5-6 with TRBJ1-1, with D possibly matching TRBD1 (6 bases). CDR1 SGHDT and CDR2 YYEEEE come from the germline V gene. The V gene lost 1 base and the J gene lost 4 bases, with 17 bases spanning the gap. This CDR3 region has 16 residues. This chain's CDR3 is CASSLRGGTKSTEAFF. The CDR3 DNA reads TGTGCCAGCAGCTTGAGGGGGGGCACCAAGAGCACTGAAGCTTTCTTT.

This chain connects TRBV2 to TRBJ1-4; 8 nucleotides agree with TRBD1. Germline V lookup: CDR1 SNHLY, CDR2 FYNNEI. V shed 7 bases, J shed 7 bases, and the junction held 8 bases outside the gene matches. The CDR3 totals 14 residues. CDR3 loop: CASTLTGEREKLFF. The DNA for the CDR3 is TGTGCCAGCACTCTGACAGGGGAACGTGAAAAACTGTTTTTT.

This clone appeared a few times. This rearrangement joins TRBV9 to TRBJ1-1; 8 positions match TRBD1. Germline-derived CDR1 and CDR2 are SGDLS and YYNGEE. V lost 0 bases, J lost 6 bases, and 7 bases stayed unmatched. The CDR3 extends over 15 amino acids. The CDR3 sequence is CASSVGGTGGSEAFF. CDR3 coding DNA: TGTGCCAGCAGCGTAGGTGGTACAGGGGGATCTGAAGCTTTCTTT.

The chain has TRBV5-1 and TRBJ1-1; 10 bases fit TRBD1. Germline V gives CDR1 SGHRS, CDR2 YFSETQ. The V and J ends lost 4 bases and 5 bases, in that order; junction bases with no gene match: 11. CDR3 length equals 16 residues. The CDR3 DNA sequence: TGCGCCAGCAGCGGGAGCTCTGGGACAGGGGAGACTGAAGCTTTCTTT. It translates to CASSGSSGTGETEAFF.

The rearrangement links TRBV25-1 to TRBJ1-6, with D perhaps matching TRBD1 (5 bases). The CDR3 totals 16 residues. The V gene lost 8 bases and the J gene lost 7 bases, with 21 bases spanning the gap. Germline CDR1 and CDR2: MGHDK and SYGVNS. This chain's CDR3 is CASGGFLVGVNSPLHF. For the CDR3, the DNA is TGTGCCAGCGGGGGGTTTTTGGTAGGGGTCAATTCACCCCTCCACTTT. The entire variable domain, with the rest obtained from reference TRBV25-1 and TRBJ1-6, is as follows: EADIYQTPRYLVIGTGKKITLECSQTMGHDKMYWYQQDPGMELHLIHYSYGVNSTEKGDLSSESTVSRIRTEHFPLTLESARPSHTSQYLCASGGFLVGVNSPLHFGNGTRLTVT.

J is TRBJ2-7 and V is TRBV6-5; TRBD2 aligns across 10 bases. V was pared by 2 bases and J by 0 bases, with 1 base of the junction left unmatched. The CDR3 loop spans 15 amino acids. Per the germline V gene, CDR1 is MNHEY and CDR2 is SVGAGI. The CDR3 sequence: CASSYKRGGSYEQYF. The CDR3 region has the DNA TGTGCCAGCAGTTACAAGCGGGGGGGCTCCTACGAGCAGTACTTC.

The chain couples TRBV7-9 to TRBJ2-1; TRBD2 is a possible D gene (6 bases). Trimming removed 5 bases at V and 7 bases at J, with 15 bases between. The CDR3 loop spans 14 amino acids. CDR1 and CDR2 from the germline V gene are SEHNR and FQNEAQ (reference sequence). The CDR3 coding sequence is TGTGCCAGCAGCCGGGACTTTCGGTCGAATGAGCAGTTCTTC. Translated: CASSRDFRSNEQFF.

This clone has a handful of counts. The chain couples TRBV5-1 to TRBJ1-1; D is uncertain. Trimming pared 0 bases from V and 3 bases from J, leaving 9 bases between. This CDR3 has 14 amino acids. Germline CDR1 SGHRS, CDR2 YFSETQ. The CDR3, as DNA: TGCGCCAGCAGCTTGGGTGCGGGAGACACTGAAGCTTTCTTT. This encodes CASSLGAGDTEAFF.

The rearrangement uses TRBV27 and TRBJ2-5; no clear D gene. CDR3 length: 13 residues. CDR1 MNHEY and CDR2 SMNVEV come from the germline V gene (reference sequence). V lost 3 bases, J lost 4 bases, and 9 bases lay in between. DNA for the CDR3: TGTGCCAGCAGTTTGATCTCCGGAGAGACCCAGTACTTC. The encoded protein is CASSLISGETQYF.

J is TRBJ2-4 and V is TRBV19, with D perhaps TRBD2 (6 bases). The germline V and J ends were trimmed by 7 bases and 1 base, with 17 bases remaining between them. Germline CDR1 and CDR2: LNHDA and SQIVND (reference sequence). The CDR3 length is 16 residues. The CDR3 loop reads CASTLNPAGAKNIQYF. CDR3 sequence (DNA): TGTGCCAGTACCCTCAACCCGGCGGGGGCCAAAAACATTCAGTACTTC.

This chain links TRBV10-3 with TRBJ1-5, with D possibly being TRBD1 (6 bases). Trimming removed 2 bases from V and 6 bases from J, with 14 bases in between. The CDR3 contains 15 residues. Looked up from germline, CDR1 is ENHRY and CDR2 is SYGVKD. This CDR3 reads CAISEAHRGAQPQHF. The CDR3 DNA is TGTGCCATCAGTGAGGCCCACCGGGGGGCTCAGCCCCAGCATTTT.

The gene calls are TRBV2 and TRBJ1-5, with unresolved D. Trimming took off 1 base at V and 4 bases at J, with 11 bases between the two ends. Germline CDR1 is SNHLY and CDR2 is FYNNEI. The CDR3 has 15 residues. This CDR3 is CASSEEAARNQPQHF. The CDR3 DNA follows: TGTGCCAGCAGTGAAGAGGCGGCTAGAAATCAGCCCCAGCATTTT.

The chain is built from TRBV30 and TRBJ1-2; D gene uncertain. CDR1 is GTSNPN and CDR2 is SVGIG in the germline V gene (reference sequence). V shed 3 bases and J shed 4 bases, with 12 bases lying between them. This CDR3 contains 13 residues. The CDR3 bases are TGTGCCTGGAGGACGACCGAGGGCTATGGCTACACCTTC. It codes for CAWRTTEGYGYTF.

The J gene is TRBJ1-2, the V gene TRBV5-1; D unresolved. With 0 bases removed from V and 6 bases from J, the gap between germline ends came to 9 bases. Germline V gene data show CDR1 as SGHRS and CDR2 as YFSETQ. CDR3 size: 13 residues. Here the CDR3 reads CASSLDFRDGYTF. In nucleotides, the CDR3 is TGCGCCAGCAGCTTGGATTTCCGGGATGGCTACACCTTC.

The chain couples TRBV3-1 (or the pseudogene TRBV3-2) to TRBJ1-3; D gene uncertain. The CDR3 contains 16 residues. V lost 0 bases to trimming and J lost 3 bases, with 12 bases between them. Germline V gives CDR1 LGHDT, CDR2 YNNKEL (reference sequence). CDR3 region: CASSQDPMRVGNTIYF. The CDR3 DNA reads as TGTGCCAGCAGCCAAGACCCTATGAGGGTTGGAAACACCATATATTTT.

V gene TRBV19 combines with J gene TRBJ1-1; 7 bases fit TRBD1. CDR3 length equals 15 residues. Losses at the gene ends were 8 bases for V and 1 base for J; bases not matched to a gene: 10. Germline lookup yields CDR1 LNHDA and CDR2 SQIVND (reference sequence). This CDR3 reads CASGRQGRGNTEAFF. The CDR3 nucleotides read TGTGCCAGTGGAAGACAGGGACGGGGGAACACTGAAGCTTTCTTT.